In its sample, the clone carrying this T cell receptor (beta chain) was seen a few times. The study reverse transcribed the entire isolated RNA, so it sequenced expressed TCRB transcripts. Some clones are missing from TCRdb's copy, which holds only in-frame ones; the method was immunoSEQ multiplex PCR. The sample carries approximately 400,000 clones, about 15% recorded once. The germline V gene encodes CDR1 MNHEY and CDR2 SVGAGI. The V gene lost 5 bases and the J gene lost 2 bases, with 15 bases spanning the gap. The CDR3 spans 15 residues. The data belong to a study of beta chain features in type 1 diabetes. Study in general: Cells sorted and examined across all samples totaled nearly 110,000,000.

CD45RO/CCR7/CD25/CD127/CD95/CD27 staining was used to isolate CD4+ naive, central memory, regulatory and stem cell-like memory cells by sorting. The rearrangement uses TRBV6-5 and TRBJ2-5; D possibly corresponds to TRBD2 (5 bases). This sequence was found in a woman between 18 and 29 years old in good health. The sequenced sample was naive CD4+ T cells from blood. CDR3 nucleotide sequence: TGTGCCAGCAGTCGTGGACGGGGAACGCAAGAGACCCAGTACTTC. Amino acid sequence: CASSRGRGTQETQYF.